A selection of T cell receptor beta chains follows, all from one sample in a study of prognosis after radiotherapy for stage I lung cancer. In TCRdb, the multiplex PCR reads were re-called with MiXCR into one record per CDR3 protein. The data show over 20,000 distinct CDR3 sequences, about 37% seen once. Sequenced here: PBMCs, sampled before or after stereotactic body radiation therapy (not recorded which). The source is a donor aged 50 or older with non-small cell lung cancer. Each CDR3 is given with its conserved first and last residue. The D gene is left open where the match is weak. The size entry is marked missing in some rows and otherwise reads once, few, many or a size class.

16,TRBJ2-7,TRBV19,NA,NA,TGTGCCAGTAGTACCTCGGGTGGACAGTGTTTTTACGAGCAGTACTTC,CASSTSGGQCFYEQYF
16,TRBJ2-3,TRBV12-3/TRBV12-4,NA,many,TGTGCCAGCAGTTTAAGGCTTTCAACGGACACAGATACGCAGTATTTT,CASSLRLSTDTDTQYF
14,TRBJ1-5,TRBV30,NA,many,TGTGCCTGGAGTGTCCTGTCCACGTATCAGCCCCAGCATTTT,CAWSVLSTYQPQHF
15,TRBJ2-4,TRBV2,TRBD2,many,TGTGCCAGCAGTTTAGCGGGAGGGTCCAAAAACATTCAGTACTTC,CASSLAGGSKNIQYF
15,TRBJ1-2,TRBV5-1,TRBD1,NA,TGCGCCAGTAGGACAGGGGGCGCGTACTGCTATGGCTACACCTTC,CASRTGGAYCYGYTF
15,TRBJ2-2,TRBV5-4,TRBD2,many,TGTGCCAGCAGCCCGGGGGGACTCAACACCGGGGAGCTGTTTTTT,CASSPGGLNTGELFF
17,TRBJ1-2,TRBV6-1,TRBD1,many,TGTGCCAGCACGCGGGACAGGGGGCGGTTCAACCTTTATGGCTACACCTTC,CASTRDRGRFNLYGYTF
12,TRBJ1-1,TRBV6-1,NA,NA,TGTGCCAGCACCTCCGTCGGGATGTTAGCTTTCTTT,CASTSVGMLAFF
14,TRBJ1-2,TRBV27,TRBD1,NA,TGTGCCAGCAGTTTATACAGGGGAGCTGGGGACTACACCTTC,CASSLYRGAGDYTF
13,TRBJ2-7,TRBV29-1,TRBD2,many,TGCAGCGTTGGTAGCGGGAGCTTGAACGAGCAGTACTTC,CSVGSGSLNEQYF
16,TRBJ2-2,TRBV5-1,NA,once,TGCGCCAGCAGTCGTTCGGGGGCCTCGAACACCGGGGAGCTGTTTTTT,CASSRSGASNTGELFF
16,TRBJ2-3,TRBV4-2,NA,many,TGTGCCAGCAGCCAAGTGCAGCAGGGTGGAACAGATACGCAGTATTTT,CASSQVQQGGTDTQYF
16,TRBJ2-2,TRBV27,TRBD1,many,TGTGCCAGCAGTTTCCGCGACAGGGCGGGCACCGGGGAGCTGTTTTTT,CASSFRDRAGTGELFF
16,TRBJ2-1,TRBV6-2/TRBV6-3,TRBD1,NA,TGTGCCAGCAGAAAACGTCCTGTACAGGGGATCAATGAGCAGTTCTTC,CASRKRPVQGINEQFF
12,TRBJ1-1,TRBV6-1,NA,NA,TGTGCCATCCGGACCGGGAACACTGAAGCTTTCTTT,CAIRTGNTEAFF
17,TRBJ2-7,TRBV19,TRBD1,many,TGTGCCAGTAGTAAAAGACAGGGGGCGTTCGGTTTTTCCGAGCAGTACTTC,CASSKRQGAFGFSEQYF
15,TRBJ1-1,TRBV5-1,NA,NA,TGCGCCAGCAGCTTGAATATTGGTGGGGGCACTGAAGCTTTCTTT,CASSLNIGGGTEAFF
17,TRBJ2-3,TRBV27,TRBD2,NA,TGTGCCAGCAGTTCCAGACTAGCGGGAGGCATCACAGATACGCAGTATTTT,CASSSRLAGGITDTQYF
11,TRBJ2-1,TRBV20-1,NA,many,TGCAGTGCTAGTATGGTCAATGAGCAGTTCTTC,CSASMVNEQFF
12,TRBJ1-2,TRBV19,NA,many,TGTGCCAGTACGTGGGGCGTTTTAGGCTACACCTTC,CASTWGVLGYTF
18,TRBJ2-1,TRBV19,TRBD2,many,TGTGCCAGTAGTGACGGGACTAGCCCCGCGTCAAGGGGCGATGAGCAGTTCTTC,CASSDGTSPASRGDEQFF
14,TRBJ2-7,TRBV11-3,NA,NA,TGTGCCAGCAGCCTTCCGGGGGCCGGCTACGAGCAGTACTTC,CASSLPGAGYEQYF
16,TRBJ2-2,TRBV12-3/TRBV12-4,TRBD2,many,TGTGCCAGCTTTGGGCCAGCGGGAGCAGGGGCCGGGGAGCTGTTTTTT,CASFGPAGAGAGELFF
13,TRBJ1-1,TRBV6-2/TRBV6-3,TRBD1,medium-sized,TGTGCCAGCAGTTACACAGGGGGGACTGAAGCTTTCTTT,CASSYTGGTEAFF
14,TRBJ2-7,TRBV12-3/TRBV12-4,TRBD1,NA,TGTGCCAGCATTTTTCAGGGACAGGGCTGCGAGCAGTACTTC,CASIFQGQGCEQYF
16,TRBJ2-1,TRBV20-1,TRBD2,many,TGCAGTGCCATTCTAGCGGGGACAAACCCCTACAATGAGCAGTTCTTC,CSAILAGTNPYNEQFF
14,TRBJ2-1,TRBV7-2,NA,many,TGTGCCAGCAGCCCTCGACCAGGGACCAATGAGCAGTTCTTC,CASSPRPGTNEQFF
12,TRBJ1-2,TRBV10-3,NA,NA,TGTGCCATCGGCGGGGAGGGCTATGGCTACACCTTC,CAIGGEGYGYTF
15,TRBJ2-1,TRBV12-3/TRBV12-4,TRBD1,once,TGTGCCAGCAGTTTGGGACAGGGGGCCGGAAATGAGCAGTTCTTC,CASSLGQGAGNEQFF
14,TRBJ1-2,TRBV5-4,TRBD1,NA,TGTGCCAGCAGCTTGTACCCGGGACAGGGCGGCTACACCTTC,CASSLYPGQGGYTF
14,TRBJ2-2,TRBV12-3/TRBV12-4,NA,many,TGTGCCAGCATCCCCGGGGTCGGGGGCGGGGAGCTGTTTTTT,CASIPGVGGGELFF
15,TRBJ2-3,TRBV30,NA,NA,TGTGCCTGGAGTGTACGGGGGGCTATGACAGATACGCAGTATTTT,CAWSVRGAMTDTQYF
15,TRBJ1-2,TRBV5-1,TRBD1,NA,TGCGCCAGCAGCTTGACCTCGGGACAGGGGGATGGCTACACCTTC,CASSLTSGQGDGYTF
13,TRBJ1-5,TRBV28,NA,NA,TGTGCCAGCATCCCGACGAGAGATCAGCCCCAGCATTTT,CASIPTRDQPQHF
12,TRBJ2-7,TRBV5-4,NA,many,TGTGCCAGCAGCTTGGATTTCTACGAGCAGTACTTC,CASSLDFYEQYF
14,TRBJ1-5,TRBV3-1,TRBD1,many,TGTGCCAGCAGTCCAACACAGGGGGGGGGGGCCCAGCATTTT,CASSPTQGGGAQHF
16,TRBJ2-3,TRBV2,TRBD2,many,TGTGCCAGCAGTGAAGTACTAGCGTCTTACACAGATACGCAGTATTTT,CASSEVLASYTDTQYF
13,TRBJ1-2,TRBV15,TRBD1,many,TGTGCCACCAGCCCGACAGGGAACTATGGCTACACCTTC,CATSPTGNYGYTF
13,TRBJ2-1,TRBV20-1,NA,many,TGCAGTGCTAGAGAGGACTTCGACAATGAGCAGTTCTTC,CSAREDFDNEQFF
16,TRBJ2-1,TRBV7-3,NA,many,TGTGCCAGCAGCTCCCCGACGGGCGGGAAACCCAATGAGCAGTTCTTC,CASSSPTGGKPNEQFF
15,TRBJ2-3,TRBV12-3/TRBV12-4,NA,many,TGTGCCAGCAGTTTTGGACCGGTGGACTCCGATACGCAGTATTTT,CASSFGPVDSDTQYF
15,TRBJ2-7,TRBV20-1,TRBD2,many,TGCAGTGCTAGAGATCCCGCGGCTAGCGGCTACGAGCAGTACTTC,CSARDPAASGYEQYF
15,TRBJ1-2,TRBV19,NA,many,TGTGCCAGTAACCCCGCGGGAGGGAATGCCTATGGCTACACCTTC,CASNPAGGNAYGYTF
18,TRBJ2-1,TRBV28,NA,NA,TGTGCCAGCAGTTCAGCCCTCGTACAGGTATTGATTTTGGAAGAGCAGTTCTTC,CASSSALVQVLILEEQFF
13,TRBJ1-4,TRBV2,NA,many,TGTGCCAGCAGGAGGGAATTCAATGAAAAACTGTTTTTT,CASRREFNEKLFF
16,TRBJ2-7,TRBV18,NA,many,TGTGCCAGCTCACCTACCCAGCTTAGCGACTCCTACGAGCAGTACTTC,CASSPTQLSDSYEQYF
14,TRBJ2-2,TRBV5-1,NA,many,TGCGCCAGCAGCTTGGTTACGGGCCCCGGGGAGCTGTTTTTT,CASSLVTGPGELFF
16,TRBJ2-1,TRBV5-4,TRBD2,NA,TGTGCCAGCAGCCGTGGTACGGGAGGCTCCTACAATGAGCAGTTCTTC,CASSRGTGGSYNEQFF
16,TRBJ2-7,TRBV7-9,NA,many,TGTGCCAGCAGCTCGAGCTGGGGGCGGCTGGGGCGCGAGCAGTACTTC,CASSSSWGRLGREQYF
16,TRBJ1-2,TRBV5-4,NA,many,TGTGCCAGCAGCCTGGCTGGGGGCAGGGGATTCTATGGCTACACCTTC,CASSLAGGRGFYGYTF
16,TRBJ1-5,TRBV24-1,NA,many,TGTGCCACCAGTGACAGGACTAGGGGTGCTCATCAGCCCCAGCATTTT,CATSDRTRGAHQPQHF
17,TRBJ2-2,TRBV4-1,TRBD2,NA,TGCGCCAGCAGCCAAGATCTGGCGGGAGCTCCCCCCGGGGAGCTGTTTTTT,CASSQDLAGAPPGELFF
16,TRBJ2-2,TRBV5-1,NA,once,TGCGCCAGCAGCACCGGGATTATCGGGAACACCGGGGAGCTGTTTTTT,CASSTGIIGNTGELFF
13,TRBJ1-1,TRBV24-1,NA,many,TGTGCCACCAGTGATTCGGGGGACACTGAAGCTTTCTTT,CATSDSGDTEAFF
13,TRBJ2-2,TRBV7-2,NA,NA,TGTGCCAGCAGCTTAGGACCCCCCCGGGAGCTGTTTTTT,CASSLGPPRELFF
15,TRBJ1-3,TRBV5-6,NA,many,TGTGCCAGCAGCCAGGCCGCAGGTTGGGGAAACACCATATATTTT,CASSQAAGWGNTIYF
14,TRBJ2-1,TRBV24-1,NA,NA,TGTGCCACCAGTGGAAACAGTAGGACGTATGAGCAGTTCTTC,CATSGNSRTYEQFF
14,TRBJ1-2,TRBV12-3/TRBV12-4,NA,many,TGTGCCAGCAGTTTCAACAGGGCTTCCTATGGCTACACCTTC,CASSFNRASYGYTF
15,TRBJ2-7,TRBV11-2,NA,many,TGTGCCAGCAGCTTAGCAGTAGGTGGGGTCTACGAGCAGTACTTC,CASSLAVGGVYEQYF